The 2 T cell receptor beta chains below come from one sample, sequenced in a study of CD8 T cells in ankylosing spondylitis. TCRdb independently ran MiXCR on the 5' RACE reads; one entry per CDR3 protein. The table includes about 360,000 distinct CDR3 sequences, 20% to 25% detected once. The specimen sequenced was blood, either unsorted or a sorted T cell fraction (not recorded which). The receptors derive from a male donor with ankylosing spondylitis or in good health (not recorded which).

This chain joins TRBV29-1 and TRBJ2-5; TRBD1 might be the D (6 bases). Germline V gives CDR1 SQVTM, CDR2 ANQGSEA. V was trimmed by 1 base and J by 2 bases, leaving 17 bases between them. This CDR3 contains 16 residues. The CDR3 coding sequence is TGCAGCGTTGAAGGGGGGACAAGTCGACCTCAAGAGACCCAGTACTTC. Protein product: CSVEGGTSRPQETQYF.

This clonotype was found a few times. The chain employs TRBV12-3 or TRBV12-4 and TRBJ1-2; 8 positions agree with TRBD1. This CDR3 has 17 residues. The J segment lost 6 bases and the V segment lost 1 base, leaving 13 bases of the junction unmatched. The CDR3 nucleotides are TGTGCCAGCAGTTTAGGGAGAGGAACAGGGGGATTGGATGGCTACACCTTC. Translating it yields CASSLGRGTGGLDGYTF.